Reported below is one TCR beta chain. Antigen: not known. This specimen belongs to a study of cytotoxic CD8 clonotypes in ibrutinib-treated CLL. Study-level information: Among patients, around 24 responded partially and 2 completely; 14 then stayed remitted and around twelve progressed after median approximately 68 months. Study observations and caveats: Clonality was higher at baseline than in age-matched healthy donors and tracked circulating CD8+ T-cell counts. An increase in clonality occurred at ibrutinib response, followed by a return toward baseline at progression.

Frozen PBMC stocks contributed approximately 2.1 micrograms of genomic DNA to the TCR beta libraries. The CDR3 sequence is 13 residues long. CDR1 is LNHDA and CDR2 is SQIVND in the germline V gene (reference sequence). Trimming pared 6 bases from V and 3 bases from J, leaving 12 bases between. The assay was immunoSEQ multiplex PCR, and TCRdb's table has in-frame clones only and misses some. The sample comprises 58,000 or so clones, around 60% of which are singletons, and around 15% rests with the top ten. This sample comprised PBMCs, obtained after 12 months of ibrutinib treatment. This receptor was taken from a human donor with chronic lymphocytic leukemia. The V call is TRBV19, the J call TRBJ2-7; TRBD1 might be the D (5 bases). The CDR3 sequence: CASRQGSDYEQYF. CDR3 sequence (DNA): TGTGCCAGTAGGCAGGGATCTGACTACGAGCAGTACTTC.